What follows are 18 T cell receptor beta chains derived from one specimen sequenced in a study of CD8 T cells in ankylosing spondylitis (TCRdb year 2017). The library was made by 5' RACE. Sequenced using an Illumina HiSeq 2500. TCRdb reprocessed the public reads (quality trimming at Q25 with fastp, clone calling with MiXCR) and kept in-frame beta chains. Rows matching on CDR3 protein sequence are summarized as one entry with the most common DNA and genes. The sample table holds around 13,000 distinct CDR3 sequences, of which approximately 2.8% were seen once. The ten biggest clones cover 8.5% to 9.5% of the sample. The sequenced sample consisted of blood, either unsorted or a sorted T cell fraction (not recorded which). These TCRs come from a male donor with ankylosing spondylitis or in good health (not recorded which).

This clonotype occurred many times. This chain uses TRBV9 with TRBJ2-7; tentatively, D is TRBD2 (5 bases). This CDR3 has 16 residues. V lost 0 bases to trimming and J lost 5 bases, with 18 bases between them. In germline, CDR1 is SGDLS, CDR2 YYNGEE. CDR3 coding DNA: TGTGCCAGCAGCGTAGCCCCGGTAATAGCGAAGGACGAGCAGTACTTC. Translation: CASSVAPVIAKDEQYF.

Judged by abundance, this clonotype is medium-sized. V gene TRBV9 combines with J gene TRBJ1-1; 7 nucleotides agree with TRBD1. This CDR3 is 15 amino acids long. With V trimmed by 2 bases and J by 0 bases, 4 bases remained unmatched. Germline CDR1 reads SGDLS; CDR2 reads YYNGEE. The CDR3 DNA reads as TGTGCCAGCAGCGTCTTCGACAGGGTGAACACTGAAGCTTTCTTT. It codes for CASSVFDRVNTEAFF.

By its share, this clonotype is medium-sized. The genes are TRBV9 and TRBJ2-7; 8 bases align to TRBD1. J lost 7 bases, V lost 4 bases, and 10 bases had no gene match. CDR1 is SGDLS and CDR2 is YYNGEE in the germline V gene. CDR3 length equals 14 residues. The CDR3 sequence: CASSSTQGAREQYF. The CDR3 DNA is TGTGCCAGCAGCTCGACCCAGGGGGCAAGGGAGCAGTACTTC. Full variable domain (rest looked up from reference TRBV9 and TRBJ2-7): DSGVTQTPKHLITATGQRVTLRCSPRSGDLSVYWYQQSLDQGLQFLIQYYNGEERAKGNILERFSAQQFPDLHSELNLSSLELGDSALYFCASSSTQGAREQYFGPGTRLTVT.

This clonotype was recorded many times. The rearrangement uses TRBV9 and TRBJ1-2; TRBD1 matches 8 bases. Trimming took 0 bases from V and 7 from J; bases not matched to a gene: 8. The germline gives CDR1 SGDLS, CDR2 YYNGEE. This CDR3 has 15 residues. CDR3 DNA sequence: TGTGCCAGCAGCGTAGGTCCAGGGGGCGCGATTGGCTACACCTTC. It yields the protein CASSVGPGGAIGYTF.

At least ten counts were recorded for this clonotype. This chain connects TRBV9 to TRBJ1-5; 12 positions match TRBD1. Germline V gene sequence: CDR1 SGDLS, CDR2 YYNGEE. V shed 3 bases and J 4 bases; nucleotides not matched to a gene: 2. The CDR3 runs 15 residues. The DNA for the CDR3 is TGTGCCAGCAGCGCGGGACAGGGGGCGAATCAGCCCCAGCATTTT. Protein: CASSAGQGANQPQHF.

This clonotype was picked up many times. This chain links TRBV9 with TRBJ2-1; weak D call: TRBD1 (7 bases). CDR1 SGDLS and CDR2 YYNGEE come from the germline V gene. V was cut by 7 bases and J by 3 bases, with 14 bases left in between. The length of the CDR3 is 14 residues. The CDR3 spells CASSRDSVYNEQFF. In nucleotides, the CDR3 is TGTGCCAGCTCGCGGGACAGTGTCTACAATGAGCAGTTCTTC.

This clonotype was seen repeatedly, ten times or more. This rearrangement joins TRBV9 to TRBJ2-1, with no clear D. The CDR3 contains 11 residues. V was pared by 0 bases and J by 10 bases, with 5 bases between. CDR1 and CDR2 (germline): SGDLS, YYNGEE. DNA of the CDR3: TGTGCCAGCAGCGTAGAAGACGAGCAGTTCTTC. The encoded protein is CASSVEDEQFF.

Ten or more counts support this clonotype. V is TRBV9 and J is TRBJ2-2; 8 nucleotides line up with TRBD2. This CDR3 has 16 residues. The J segment lost 5 bases and the V segment lost 0 bases, leaving 6 bases of the junction unmatched. The germline gives CDR1 SGDLS, CDR2 YYNGEE. DNA of the CDR3: TGTGCCAGCAGCGTAGGGACCGGGAGGGCAACCGGGGAGCTGTTTTTT. It codes for CASSVGTGRATGELFF. Using reference TRBV9 and TRBJ2-2 for the parts outside the CDR3, the full variable domain is DSGVTQTPKHLITATGQRVTLRCSPRSGDLSVYWYQQSLDQGLQFLIQYYNGEERAKGNILERFSAQQFPDLHSELNLSSLELGDSALYFCASSVGTGRATGELFFGEGSRLTVL.

At least ten counts were recorded for this clonotype. The gene calls are TRBV9 and TRBJ2-1; D perhaps matches TRBD2 (6 bases). The CDR3 covers 14 residues. Trimming pared 0 bases from V and 5 bases from J, leaving 9 bases between. The germline gives CDR1 SGDLS, CDR2 YYNGEE. CDR3 in amino acids: CASSVGEVNNEQFF. The CDR3 nucleotides are TGTGCCAGCAGCGTAGGGGAGGTTAACAATGAGCAGTTCTTC. Variable domain in full (rest from reference TRBV9 and TRBJ2-1): DSGVTQTPKHLITATGQRVTLRCSPRSGDLSVYWYQQSLDQGLQFLIQYYNGEERAKGNILERFSAQQFPDLHSELNLSSLELGDSALYFCASSVGEVNNEQFFGPGTRLTVL.

This clonotype has at least ten counts. The rearrangement joins TRBV9 to TRBJ2-2, with 7 positions matching TRBD1. J gave up 6 bases and V 0 bases, and 8 bases lay outside the gene matches. The CDR3 consists of 16 residues. CDR1 and CDR2 (germline): SGDLS, YYNGEE. As DNA, the CDR3 is TGTGCCAGCAGCGTAGGGGACAGCGGTAGTCCCGGGGAGCTGTTTTTT. It specifies CASSVGDSGSPGELFF.

The table lists this clonotype with many counts. J is TRBJ1-2 and V is TRBV9, with 9 bases identical to TRBD1. The CDR3 is 13 amino acids. In germline, CDR1 is SGDLS, CDR2 YYNGEE. V lost 1 base and J lost 6; bases outside the gene matches: 1. The CDR3 DNA is TGTGCCAGCAGCGTAAGGACAGGGGATGGCTACACCTTC. Its translation: CASSVRTGDGYTF.

This clonotype appeared many times. The CDR3 region has the DNA TGTGCCAGCAGCGTACGGTCTAGCGGGGGTTACAATGAGCAGTTCTTC. This gives the protein CASSVRSSGGYNEQFF. This chain joins TRBV9 and TRBJ2-1; the match to TRBD2 covers 10 bases. Per germline, CDR1 SGDLS and CDR2 YYNGEE. After removal of 1 base from V and 4 bases from J, the junction contained 5 bases not matched to a gene. CDR3 size: 16 residues.

There are a few counts of this clonotype. The V call is TRBV12-2, the J call TRBJ2-1; TRBD2, the table's D call, was not compared with the DNA. TRBV12-2 is listed as a pseudogene. The CDR3 loop spans 18 amino acids. The CDR3 DNA reads as TGTGCAAGTCGCTTGCTTACAGGGACTAGCGATGGATACAATGAGCAGTTCTTC. It is translated as CASRLLTGTSDGYNEQFF.

This clonotype was seen many times. V and J are TRBV9 and TRBJ2-6; 9 bases align to TRBD1. The CDR3 contains 17 residues. V shed 4 bases, J shed 0 bases, and the junction held 5 bases outside the gene matches. CDR1 and CDR2 from the germline V gene are SGDLS and YYNGEE. The CDR3 sequence is CASSPGQGSSGANVLTF. As DNA, the CDR3 is TGTGCCAGCAGCCCCGGACAGGGGAGCTCTGGGGCCAACGTCCTGACTTTC.

This clonotype has a count of ten or more. This rearrangement joins TRBV9 to TRBJ1-1; no firm D call. Germline-derived CDR1 and CDR2 are SGDLS and YYNGEE. CDR3 size: 14 residues. V was clipped by 3 bases and J by 2 bases, with 11 bases between them. The CDR3 sequence is CASSARVVNTEAFF. In DNA form, the CDR3 reads TGTGCCAGCAGCGCGCGGGTAGTTAACACTGAAGCTTTCTTT.

This clonotype was seen many times. The chain couples TRBV9 to TRBJ2-3, with D tentatively TRBD2 (5 bases). The CDR3 totals 16 residues. Germline CDR1 is SGDLS and CDR2 is YYNGEE. V shed 4 bases and J shed 5 bases, with 20 bases lying between them. CDR3 nucleotides: TGTGCCAGCAGCTCCTTGGACTTCTCCCCGAAAGATACGCAGTATTTT. This codes for CASSSLDFSPKDTQYF.

This clonotype has a count of ten or more. The chain combines TRBV9 with TRBJ2-2, with unresolved D. The CDR3 contains 16 residues. The ends were cut back, 4 bases at V and 0 bases at J, with 13 bases in the middle. CDR1 is SGDLS and CDR2 is YYNGEE in the germline V gene. The CDR3 sequence: CASSPTLLTNTGELFF. CDR3 DNA: TGTGCCAGCAGCCCCACGCTCCTTACGAACACCGGGGAGCTGTTTTTT.

By sample fraction, this clonotype is medium-sized (0.01 to 0.1%). V gene TRBV9 combines with J gene TRBJ2-1; 9 nucleotides match TRBD2. The CDR3 is 15 residues long. The V gene end was trimmed by 4 bases and the J gene end by 6 bases; junction bases not matched to a gene: 8. Germline CDR1 and CDR2: SGDLS and YYNGEE. The DNA for the CDR3 is TGTGCCAGCAGCCATAGCGGGAGTGCCTTCAATGAGCAGTTCTTC. Its translation is CASSHSGSAFNEQFF.